Below, 29 T cell receptor beta chains from the same sample are listed, as sequenced in a study of identical twins. TCRdb called the 5' RACE reads again in MiXCR, with one record for every CDR3 protein. The repertoire includes 310,000 or so distinct CDR3 sequences, about 8.1% of them detected once, and about 2.1% sits in the top ten. These data were also filed under a second study, of yellow fever vaccine responses in identical twins.

Sequencing was done on a sample of memory (CD45RO+) T cells sorted from blood. These receptors were collected from a woman aged 18-29 years in good health.

Ten or more counts support this clonotype. The chain has TRBV7-9 and TRBJ2-3; 7 nucleotides line up with TRBD2. V dropped 5 bases and J dropped 3; count of bases not matched to a gene: 11. This CDR3 comprises 16 residues. Germline V gene sequence: CDR1 SEHNR, CDR2 FQNEAQ (reference sequence). This CDR3 is CASSLTPQRETDTQYF. CDR3 coding DNA: TGTGCCAGCAGCCTAACCCCCCAGCGGGAAACAGATACGCAGTATTTT. Using reference TRBV7-9 and TRBJ2-3 for the parts outside the CDR3, the full variable domain is DTGVSQNPRHKITKRGQNVTFRCDPISEHNRLYWYRQTLGQGPEFLTYFQNEAQLEKSRLLSDRFSAERPKGSFSTLEIQRTEQGDSAMYLCASSLTPQRETDTQYFGPGTRLTVL.

V gene TRBV6-6 combines with J gene TRBJ2-7, with D uncertain. Germline V CDR1 and CDR2: MNHNY, SVGAGI (reference sequence). The CDR3 totals 14 residues. V was clipped by 6 bases and J by 0 bases, with 12 bases between them. As DNA, the CDR3 is TGTGCCAGCAGCGGCGTTAATTCCTCCTACGAGCAGTACTTC. Translated: CASSGVNSSYEQYF.

This clonotype was seen only a few times. This chain joins TRBV3-1 and TRBJ2-7; TRBD2 aligns across 10 bases. The CDR3 covers 16 residues. Germline V gene data show CDR1 as LGHDT and CDR2 as YNNKEL (reference sequence). V shed 1 base and J 3 bases; nucleotides not matched to a gene: 6. The CDR3 loop reads CASSQASGRAFYEQYF. DNA for the CDR3: TGTGCCAGCAGCCAAGCTAGCGGGAGAGCATTCTACGAGCAGTACTTC.

This clonotype was seen ten or more times. The genes are TRBV10-3 and TRBJ1-6; 7 positions agree with TRBD1. Germline V lookup: CDR1 ENHRY, CDR2 SYGVKD. This CDR3 comprises 14 residues. V shed 8 bases, J shed 7 bases, and the junction held 8 bases outside the gene matches. The CDR3: CAISFGTDNSPLHF. CDR3 in DNA: TGTGCCATCTCATTTGGGACAGACAATTCACCCCTCCACTTT.

This clonotype was recorded at least ten times. The rearrangement uses TRBV3-1 and TRBJ1-1; no clear D. CDR1 and CDR2 from the germline V gene are LGHDT and YNNKEL (reference sequence). Trimming removed 3 bases from V and 5 bases from J, with 19 bases in between. The CDR3 covers 16 residues. Here the CDR3 reads CASSHGTGSRSTEAFF. CDR3 nucleotides: TGTGCCAGCAGCCACGGAACCGGGAGCAGGAGTACTGAAGCTTTCTTT.

This clonotype was seen ten or more times. This chain uses TRBV12-3 or TRBV12-4 with TRBJ2-7; 11 bases align to TRBD2. The J segment lost 6 bases and the V segment lost 2 bases, leaving 6 bases of the junction unmatched. This CDR3 contains 15 residues. The CDR3 coding sequence is TGTGCCAGCAGTTTATTTGGCCTAGCGGGAGGCGAGCAGTACTTC. Encoded protein: CASSLFGLAGGEQYF.

The chain carries TRBV4-2 and TRBJ1-5; unclear D gene. Trimming removed 1 base at V and 4 bases at J, with 14 bases between. The CDR3 runs 16 residues. CDR1 and CDR2 from the germline V gene are LGHNA and YNFKEQ. CDR3 residues: CASSQGKANDNQPQHF. In nucleotides, the CDR3 is TGTGCCAGCAGCCAAGGGAAGGCGAACGATAATCAGCCCCAGCATTTT.

At least ten counts were recorded for this clonotype. The rearrangement uses TRBV7-9 and TRBJ2-3, with 11 nucleotides matching TRBD2. Germline CDR1 and CDR2: SEHNR and FQNEAQ (reference sequence). The CDR3 runs 15 residues. The V segment lost 5 bases and the J segment 6 bases; nucleotides outside the gene matches: 7. The CDR3 DNA reads as TGTGCCAGCAGCCCTAGCGGGGGGTTTCTGGATACGCAGTATTTT. It is translated as CASSPSGGFLDTQYF.

This clonotype came up a few times. The chain employs TRBV28 and TRBJ2-1, with 9 bases lining up with TRBD2. The CDR3 runs to 14 residues. Germline V gene lookup returns CDR1 MDHEN and CDR2 SYDVKM. J gave up 7 bases and V 7 bases, and 8 bases lay outside the gene matches. Here the CDR3 reads CASTRGRAGNEQFF. The CDR3 DNA reads as TGTGCCAGCACCCGCGGGAGGGCGGGGAATGAGCAGTTCTTC.

As concerns this clonotype: Being one base from a much bigger clone, this may be a read error. The CDR3 coding sequence is TGTGCCAGCAGTGAAGAGACCCATAATGAGCAGTTATTC. Amino acids: CASSEETHNEQLF. The gene calls are TRBV6-1 and TRBJ2-1, with D unresolved. Germline-derived CDR1 and CDR2 are MNHNS and SASEGT. This CDR3 comprises 13 residues.

The chain is built from TRBV20-1 and TRBJ2-3; 9 bases line up with TRBD1. The V gene's germline CDR1 is DFQATT and CDR2 SNEGSKA (reference sequence). J was trimmed by 4 bases and V by 7 bases; bases with no gene match: 6. This CDR3 spans 13 amino acids. The CDR3, as DNA: TGCAGTGTCCCGGGACAGGGCCCAGATACGCAGTATTTT. It codes for CSVPGQGPDTQYF.

The V and J genes are TRBV3-1 and TRBJ2-2, with 7 bases lining up with TRBD2. Germline CDR1 is LGHDT and CDR2 is YNNKEL (reference sequence). With 6 bases clipped from V and 5 bases from J, the junction kept 6 bases outside the gene matches. This CDR3 has 14 amino acids. CDR3 nucleotide sequence: TGTGCCAGCAGGGCAGCGGGAAGTACCGGGGAGCTGTTTTTT. Its translation is CASRAAGSTGELFF.

This sequence joins TRBV12-3 or TRBV12-4 and TRBJ2-7; 9 nucleotides match TRBD2. Trimming removed 3 bases from V and 1 base from J; junction bases left unmatched: 13. This CDR3 region has 18 residues. CDR3 amino acids: CASSFSSSSGIRSYEQYF. The DNA of the CDR3 is TGTGCCAGCAGTTTCTCATCCTCTAGCGGGATAAGGTCCTACGAGCAGTACTTC.

A remark on this clonotype: This may be a read error, as it is one base from a much larger clone. V is TRBV21-1 and J is TRBJ1-4. TRBV21-1 is termed a pseudogene. The CDR3 is 16 residues long. CDR3 residues: CASSKTSDDFNGKLFF. For the CDR3, the DNA is TGTGCCAGCAGCAAAACGTCCGACGACTTTAATGGAAAACTGTTTTTT.

This chain links TRBV18 with TRBJ2-1, with D perhaps being TRBD1 or TRBD2 (5 bases each). The CDR3 extends over 14 amino acids. Germline V gives CDR1 KGHSH, CDR2 LQKENI. V lost 6 bases to trimming and J lost 7 bases, with 16 bases between them. The CDR3 DNA sequence: TGTGCCAGCTCTCCTCAATGGGGACGGAATGAGCAGTTCTTC. The encoded protein is CASSPQWGRNEQFF. The complete variable domain, with remaining parts taken from reference TRBV18 and TRBJ2-1, reads NAGVMQNPRHLVRRRGQEARLRCSPMKGHSHVYWYRQLPEEGLKFMVYLQKENIIDESGMPKERFSAEFPKEGPSILRIQQVVRGDSAAYFCASSPQWGRNEQFFGPGTRLTVL.

Many counts were recorded for this clonotype. The chain is built from TRBV20-1 and TRBJ2-3; TRBD1 is a possible D gene (6 bases). The CDR3 extends over 14 amino acids. Trimming removed 6 bases from V and 0 bases from J, with 13 bases in between. Germline V CDR1 and CDR2: DFQATT, SNEGSKA (reference sequence). The DNA for the CDR3 is TGCAGTGCGCCCGGGACAACTAGCACAGATACGCAGTATTTT. It yields the protein CSAPGTTSTDTQYF.

The CDR3, as DNA: TGCAGTGCTAGAAGGGGTAGCGGGATCAACTACAATGAGCAGTTCTTC. Translated: CSARRGSGINYNEQFF. The chain carries TRBV20-1 and TRBJ2-1, with 8 bases identical to TRBD2. CDR1 DFQATT and CDR2 SNEGSKA come from the germline V gene (reference sequence). The CDR3 extends over 16 amino acids. Trimming removed 2 bases from V and 3 bases from J; junction bases left unmatched: 9.

This clonotype was found many times. The CDR3 loop is CSAPSSAGPTGELFF. The CDR3 region has the DNA TGCAGTGCTCCGAGTTCAGCGGGACCCACCGGGGAGCTGTTTTTT. The chain has TRBV20-1 and TRBJ2-2, with 7 nucleotides matching TRBD2. The V segment lost 5 bases and the J segment 4 bases; nucleotides outside the gene matches: 10. Germline-derived CDR1 and CDR2 are DFQATT and SNEGSKA (reference sequence). This CDR3 has 15 amino acids.

A few counts support this clonotype. The CDR3 does not end in the conserved phenylalanine or tryptophan, so this is likely a read error. The J gene is TRBJ2-3, the V gene TRBV7-9; perhaps TRBD1 as D (5 bases). The V gene lost 5 bases and the J gene lost 0 bases, with 9 bases spanning the gap. The CDR3 spans 14 residues. Germline V gives CDR1 SEHNR, CDR2 FQNEAQ (reference sequence). DNA for the CDR3: TGTGCCAGCAGCGCCTCAGGGAGCACAGATACGCAGTATTCT. It is translated as CASSASGSTDTQYS.

The chain joins TRBV28 to TRBJ1-1; D is ambiguous. Looked up from germline, CDR1 is MDHEN and CDR2 is SYDVKM. The V end lost 1 base, the J end lost 0 bases, and 6 bases lay between the germline ends. The CDR3 length is 14 residues. The CDR3 loop is CASSLLAVNTEAFF. The CDR3 DNA reads TGTGCCAGCAGTTTATTGGCTGTGAACACTGAAGCTTTCTTT.

A few counts support this clonotype. V usage is TRBV5-1 and J usage is TRBJ2-7; 8 bases are shared with TRBD2. Germline V gene sequence: CDR1 SGHRS, CDR2 YFSETQ. J gave up 3 bases and V 1 base, and 3 bases lay outside the gene matches. The length of the CDR3 is 14 residues. CDR3 residues: CASSLPGGFYEQYF. Written as DNA, the CDR3 is TGCGCCAGCAGCTTGCCGGGAGGGTTCTACGAGCAGTACTTC.

This clonotype was seen at least ten times. V usage is TRBV7-2 and J usage is TRBJ1-1; no reliable D call. The V end lost 1 base, the J end lost 7 bases, and 16 bases lay between the germline ends. The CDR3 sequence is 15 residues long. Germline CDR1 is SGHTA and CDR2 is FQGNSA. The CDR3 loop reads CASSLGPRGLGEAFF. CDR3 nucleotides: TGTGCCAGCAGCTTAGGCCCTAGAGGGCTCGGTGAAGCTTTCTTT.

In its sample, this clonotype was seen many times. The rearrangement links TRBV28 to TRBJ2-3, with TRBD1 identical over 8 bases. V was pared by 6 bases and J by 2 bases, with 4 bases of the junction left unmatched. Germline-derived CDR1 and CDR2 are MDHEN and SYDVKM. The CDR3 has 14 amino acids. CDR3 sequence reads: CASRNRGSTDTQYF. CDR3 bases: TGTGCCAGCAGAAACAGGGGGTCCACAGATACGCAGTATTTT.

The chain employs TRBV23-1 and TRBJ2-7, with D uncertain. TRBV23-1 is annotated as an ORF whose role is uncertain. Trimming pared 4 bases from V and 0 bases from J, leaving 7 bases between. The CDR3 consists of 13 residues. The CDR3 DNA reads as TGCGCCAGCAGTCGTTCAGTCTCCTACGAGCAGTACGTC. Its protein product is CASSRSVSYEQYV.

This chain links TRBV14 with TRBJ2-1; D might be TRBD1 or TRBD2, each matching 5 bases. Trimming pared 4 bases from V and 4 bases from J, leaving 17 bases between. The germline gives CDR1 SGHDN, CDR2 FVKESK. CDR3 size: 16 residues. As DNA, the CDR3 is TGTGCCAGCAGCCTGTCCCGGGGCATGAGGTACAATGAGCAGTTCTTC. It translates to CASSLSRGMRYNEQFF.

This clonotype has ten or more counts. The chain carries TRBV12-3 or TRBV12-4 and TRBJ1-3; 8 bases are shared with TRBD1. The ends lost 5 bases at V and 15 bases at J; junction bases unmatched: 6. The length of the CDR3 is 11 residues. In DNA, the CDR3 is TGTGCCAGCAGTAACGACAGGGGATCATATTTT. Protein sequence: CASSNDRGSYF.

Only a few counts were recorded for this clonotype. The chain links TRBV20-1 to TRBJ2-5; 15 bases match TRBD2. V trimming: 2 bases; J trimming: 3 bases; junction bases outside the gene matches: 7. The CDR3 sequence is 17 residues long. Germline V gene lookup returns CDR1 DFQATT and CDR2 SNEGSKA (reference sequence). CDR3 DNA sequence: TGCAGTGCTAGACCCGGGACTAGCGGGAGGCAAAAAGAGACCCAGTACTTC. This translates into CSARPGTSGRQKETQYF.

The gene calls are TRBV10-2 and TRBJ2-1, with TRBD2 identical over 9 bases. CDR1 WSHSY and CDR2 SAAADI come from the germline V gene. The CDR3 loop spans 14 amino acids. Trimming cost V 7 bases and J 7 bases; bases outside gene matches: 8. CDR3 sequence: CASKPGLARNEQFF. The CDR3, as DNA: TGCGCCAGCAAGCCGGGACTAGCTAGAAATGAGCAGTTCTTC.

This clonotype has more than one count but fewer than ten. The rearrangement joins TRBV4-2 to TRBJ1-1, with TRBD1 as a possible D gene (5 bases). The germline gives CDR1 LGHNA, CDR2 YNFKEQ. The V and J ends lost 4 bases and 2 bases respectively, with 17 bases between them. The length of the CDR3 is 16 residues. The CDR3 here is CASSPSGGRTNTEAFF. Written as DNA, the CDR3 is TGTGCCAGCAGCCCCTCAGGAGGCAGGACAAACACTGAAGCTTTCTTT.